This TCR beta chain was found in a study of T cell clones after liver transplantation (dated by TCRdb to 2018 to 2020). Study-wide context: The samples were obtained from ITN030ST, a randomized trial that attempted immunosuppression withdrawal within 2 years after liver transplantation. No induction therapy was given to the subjects, and standard immunosuppression was administered until randomization at 12-24 months post-transplant. Third party-reactive TCRbeta sequences from pre-transplant MLRs were also identified as an antigen-independent comparator for donor-reactive sequences. Blood samples were collected pre-transplant, pre-randomization before withdrawal, and post-randomization after either complete withdrawal or failed withdrawal. Three of the eight recipients were HCV-positive; the others were transplanted for non-autoimmune, non-viral indications. Of the 8 liver transplant recipients making up the studied cohort, 3 were classified as tolerant and 5 as non-tolerant. Tolerance was defined as complete immunosuppression withdrawal for at least one year with no rise in liver enzymes beyond twice the upper limit of normal. Donor-reactive T cell clones were identified by TCRbeta sequencing following a pre-transplant mixed lymphocyte reaction and were subsequently tracked in post-transplant blood. Overall study outcomes, separate from this receptor: When repertoire turnover was accounted for, significantly reduced detection of donor-reactive sequences was found in 7 of 8 subjects for CD4 and in 8 of 8 subjects for CD8. Donor-reactive sequences decreased more than third party-reactive sequences, which suggests partial antigen-specific deletion that was not related to withdrawal success. In a couple of subjects, low numbers of available donor cells limited the measurable donor-reactive repertoire. In 5 of 8 subjects, circulating donor-reactive CD4 TCRbeta sequences decreased significantly after transplant, regardless of tolerance or HCV status. The conclusions were considered preliminary, being limited by small, heterogeneous patient numbers and non-standardized post-transplant time points. Because no allograft tissue specimens were available, donor-reactive T cells may have migrated into the graft instead of being deleted.

Unstimulated PBMCs, after thawing, were stained for CD3, CD4 and CD8 and then FACS-sorted into CD3+CD4+ and CD3+CD8+ populations. All 8 studied subjects were randomized to withdrawal of immunosuppression. The Qiagen DNeasy Blood and Tissue Kit was used for isolation of genomic DNA. The germline V gene supplies CDR1 SGHDT and CDR2 YYEEEE. V and J lose 2 bases and 2 bases, and a span of 11 bases separates them. Counted from cysteine to phenylalanine, this CDR3 has 14 amino acids. Solely the CDR3 DNA is kept, with 42 bases framed from the first base. High-throughput TCRbeta CDR3 sequencing of frozen genomic DNA was performed by immunoSEQ, with PCR amplification, mapping, bias correction and internal controls included. Turning to the authors' computational methods: Productive rearrangements were retained, and unique TCRbeta sequences were defined by the CDR3 nucleotide sequence together with the V and J gene. For classification of a sequence as donor-reactive, at least 5-fold expansion in CFSE-low cells relative to unstimulated pre-transplant cells and a frequency of at least 0.01% were required. Per-subject minimum frequency thresholds, based on the lowest-template unstimulated sample, ensured at least 90% detection power. Jensen-Shannon divergence between the top 1000 TCRbeta sequences after and before transplant was used to measure repertoire turnover. Two-sided Fisher's exact tests were used to test for changes in how often donor-reactive sequences were detected. TCRdb took over this immuneACCESS table, retaining in-frame rearrangements with V and J assigned. Such tables are incomplete; in checked studies, under half of the missing clones stem from an unresolved V gene, and the remainder is unexplained. V and J calls and clone size are as listed in that table; D and trimming were resolved from the DNA. For this sample there are about 76,000 clones; over 65% appear just once. In total, the top ten clones hold roughly 3% of the sample.

Concerning this clone: Which antigen it targets is not known. No much larger clonotype is one base removed from it; base qualities were not supplied.

Material: CD4+ T cells from blood, obtained at the 22-month timepoint. This TCR came from a human patient who received a liver transplant. Some T cells may be donor cells from the graft after a transplant. The chain links TRBV5-6 with TRBJ2-7; the D gene is perhaps TRBD1, from 5 matching bases. The CDR3 reads CASSFLQDTYEQYF. The DNA sequence follows: TGTGCCAGCAGCTTTTTACAGGATACCTACGAGCAGTACTTC.